Listed below are T cell receptor beta chains from one sample, sequenced in a study. TCRdb ran MiXCR on the RT-PCR reads and lists one entry per CDR3 protein. The table includes fewer than 800,000 distinct CDR3 sequences, approximately 14% detected once. Sequenced material: memory CD4+ T cells from blood. Receptors originate from a female donor in good health, serving as a healthy control. Both conserved end residues are part of each CDR3. The D gene is left open where the match is weak. Some rows have no size entry. The others give once, few or many, or a class for an expanded clone.

size	V	J	D	DNA	CDR3
many	TRBV6-2/TRBV6-3	TRBJ2-7	NA	TGTGCCAGCGGACCGTTGTCCTACGAGCAGTACTTC	CASGPLSYEQYF
NA	TRBV7-9	TRBJ1-6	TRBD1	TGTGCCAGCAGCTCTCCCGGGGGGACAGGGAACAATTCACCCCTCCACTTT	CASSSPGGTGNNSPLHF
many	TRBV10-3	TRBJ2-1	TRBD2	TGTGCCATCAGTGAGTCGTGGAGCGGGAGGCAAAATGAGCAGTTCTTC	CAISESWSGRQNEQFF
few	TRBV7-2	TRBJ1-1	NA	TGTGCCAGCAGCTTATTTTTGGGCGGCACTGAAGCTTTCTTT	CASSLFLGGTEAFF
NA	TRBV7-9	TRBJ2-1	NA	TGTGCCAGCAGCTATATTGGGGTCTCCGGGAGCGATGAGCAGTTCTTC	CASSYIGVSGSDEQFF
NA	TRBV18	TRBJ1-2	NA	TGTGCCAGCTCACCACCGGGACAAATTACCCTCAACTATGGCTACACCTTC	CASSPPGQITLNYGYTF
NA	TRBV19	TRBJ2-7	TRBD1	TGTGCCAGTAGTAGTCCGGGACAGCCCAACGAGCAGTACTTC	CASSSPGQPNEQYF
few	TRBV11-2	TRBJ2-1	NA	TGTGCCAGCAGCCCCATGGGAGGCGGCTCCTACAATGAGCAGTTCTTC	CASSPMGGGSYNEQFF
NA	TRBV11-2	TRBJ2-5	TRBD2	TGTGCCAGCGGAGGGACTAGCGGGGGGCCCCTCCAGTACTTC	CASGGTSGGPLQYF
NA	TRBV12-3/TRBV12-4	TRBJ2-7	NA	TGTGCCAGCAGTTCCAATGCAGGAGGGCCCTACGAGCAGTACTTC	CASSSNAGGPYEQYF
few	TRBV7-3	TRBJ1-1	TRBD1	TGTGCCAGCAGCCCCGGGGGACAGTACACTGAAGCTTTCTTT	CASSPGGQYTEAFF
NA	TRBV12-3/TRBV12-4	TRBJ2-2	NA	TGTGCCAGCAGCATGGAGGGGCAGGGTGAACTGTTTTTT	CASSMEGQGELFF
many	TRBV12-3/TRBV12-4	TRBJ2-2	NA	TGTGCCAGCAGTACCATTTTCAGCTACACCGGGGAGCTGTTTTTT	CASSTIFSYTGELFF
NA	TRBV5-1	TRBJ1-2	NA	TGCGCCAGCAGCTTGGATGGGGCCCTAGATGGCTACACCTTC	CASSLDGALDGYTF
NA	TRBV5-5	TRBJ1-1	TRBD1	TGTGCCAGCAGCACACCGTCCGGGACAGGGGGCACTGAAGCTTTCTTT	CASSTPSGTGGTEAFF
few	TRBV7-9	TRBJ1-2	NA	TGTGCCAGCAGACTCGACATTCTCTATGGCTACACCTTC	CASRLDILYGYTF
few	TRBV24-1	TRBJ2-2	NA	TGTGCCACCAGTGACCATTCCGGGCGGACCGGGGAGCTGTTTTTT	CATSDHSGRTGELFF
NA	TRBV10-3	TRBJ2-1	TRBD2	TGTGCCATCATGGCTAGCGGGCCCTACAATGAGCAGTTCTTC	CAIMASGPYNEQFF
few	TRBV4-3	TRBJ1-2	NA	TGCGCCAGCAGCCAAGCTTTAGGTACAGCCTATGGCTACACCTTC	CASSQALGTAYGYTF
NA	TRBV7-9	TRBJ2-2	NA	TGTGCCAGCAGCTTATTCGAGGCCGGGGAGCTGTTTTTT	CASSLFEAGELFF
many	TRBV27	TRBJ1-5	NA	TGTGCCAGCAACGTCCTGGGTGATCGGGGCACGCAGCCCCAGCATTTT	CASNVLGDRGTQPQHF
NA	TRBV6-1	TRBJ2-1	TRBD2	TGTGCCAGCAGGAACCTTCTCGCGGGAGCCGGTGAGCAGTTCTTC	CASRNLLAGAGEQFF